What follows is one T cell receptor beta chain and its context. Its specificity is unknown. The sample originates from a study of cytomegalovirus exposure and HLA in healthy donors. General study findings and limits: Overall, approximately 180 TCR beta chains were annotated as cytomegalovirus-associated.

The PCR had 60 Vbeta and 13 Jbeta primers. The method was immunoSEQ multiplex PCR; TCRdb's version includes in-frame clones alone and lacks a portion of them. The table has some 150,000 clones, around three fifths seen once. This CDR3 has 14 residues. Germline V gene sequence: CDR1 MGHDK, CDR2 SYGVNS. Trimming cost V 7 bases and J 6 bases; bases outside gene matches: 8. This TCR derives from a young woman in good health and CMV-seropositive. V gene TRBV25-1 combines with J gene TRBJ2-1; 8 nucleotides agree with TRBD2. The sequenced sample consisted of PBMCs. CDR3 in DNA: TGTGCCAGCATGCGGGGGGCAGGGCGCAATGAGCAGTTCTTC. It yields the protein CASMRGAGRNEQFF.